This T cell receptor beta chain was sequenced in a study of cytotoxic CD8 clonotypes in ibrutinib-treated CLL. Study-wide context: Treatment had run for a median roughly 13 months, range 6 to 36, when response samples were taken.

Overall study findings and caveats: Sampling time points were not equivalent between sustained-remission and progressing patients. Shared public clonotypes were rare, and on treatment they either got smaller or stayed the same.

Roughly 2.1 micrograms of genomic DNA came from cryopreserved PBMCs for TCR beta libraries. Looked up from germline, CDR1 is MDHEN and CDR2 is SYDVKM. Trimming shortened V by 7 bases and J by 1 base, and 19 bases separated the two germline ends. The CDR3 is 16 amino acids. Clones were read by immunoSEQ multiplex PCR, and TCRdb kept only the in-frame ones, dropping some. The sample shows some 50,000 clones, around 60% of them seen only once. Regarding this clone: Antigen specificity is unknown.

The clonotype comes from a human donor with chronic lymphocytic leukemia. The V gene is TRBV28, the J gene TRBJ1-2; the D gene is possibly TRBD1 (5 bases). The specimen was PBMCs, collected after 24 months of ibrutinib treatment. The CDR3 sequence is CASIPTGAILNYGYTF. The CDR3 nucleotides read TGTGCCAGCATCCCCACAGGAGCTATCCTTAACTATGGCTACACCTTC.